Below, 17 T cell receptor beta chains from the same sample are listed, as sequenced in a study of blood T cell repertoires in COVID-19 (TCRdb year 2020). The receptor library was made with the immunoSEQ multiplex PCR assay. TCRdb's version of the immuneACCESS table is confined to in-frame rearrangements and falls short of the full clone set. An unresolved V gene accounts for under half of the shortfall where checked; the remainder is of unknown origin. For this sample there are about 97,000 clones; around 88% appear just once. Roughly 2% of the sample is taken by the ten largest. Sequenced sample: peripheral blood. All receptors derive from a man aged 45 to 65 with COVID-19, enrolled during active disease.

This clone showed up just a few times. The CDR3 protein is CASSPSGAYEQYF. The CDR3 DNA reads TGTGCCAGCAGTCCCTCGGGGGCCTACGAGCAGTACTTC. The chain recombines TRBV7-9 with TRBJ2-7, with D perhaps matching TRBD2 (6 bases). V was trimmed by 6 bases and J by 2 bases, leaving 11 bases between them. The V gene's germline CDR1 is SEHNR and CDR2 FQNEAQ (reference sequence). The CDR3 covers 13 residues.

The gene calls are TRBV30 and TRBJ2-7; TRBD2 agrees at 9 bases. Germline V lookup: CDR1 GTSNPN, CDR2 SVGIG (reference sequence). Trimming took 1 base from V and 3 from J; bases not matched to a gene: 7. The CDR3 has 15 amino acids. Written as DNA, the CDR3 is TGTGCCTGGAGTGAACTAGGACTAGCGCGCTACGAGCAGTACTTC. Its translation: CAWSELGLARYEQYF.

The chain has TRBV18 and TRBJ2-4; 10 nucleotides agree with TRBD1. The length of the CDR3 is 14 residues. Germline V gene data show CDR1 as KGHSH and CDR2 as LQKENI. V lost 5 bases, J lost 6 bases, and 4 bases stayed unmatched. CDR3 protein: CASSMGDRGNIQYF. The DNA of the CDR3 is TGTGCCAGCTCAATGGGGGACAGGGGAAACATTCAGTACTTC.

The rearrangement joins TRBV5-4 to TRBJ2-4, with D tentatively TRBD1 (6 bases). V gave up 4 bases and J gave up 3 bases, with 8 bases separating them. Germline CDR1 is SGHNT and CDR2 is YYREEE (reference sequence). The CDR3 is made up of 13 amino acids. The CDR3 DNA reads TGTGCCAGCAGCGTGGACAGCAAAAACATTCAGTACTTC. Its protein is CASSVDSKNIQYF. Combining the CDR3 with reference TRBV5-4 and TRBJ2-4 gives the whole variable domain ETGVTQSPTHLIKTRGQQVTLRCSSQSGHNTVSWYQQALGQGPQFIFQYYREEENGRGNFPPRFSGLQFPNYSSELNVNALELDDSALYLCASSVDSKNIQYFGAGTRLSVL.

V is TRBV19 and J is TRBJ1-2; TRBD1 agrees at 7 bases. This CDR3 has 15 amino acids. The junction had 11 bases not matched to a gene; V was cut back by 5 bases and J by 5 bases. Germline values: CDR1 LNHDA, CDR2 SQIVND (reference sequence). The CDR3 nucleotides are TGTGCCAGTAGTCTACGACAGGGTAGGGGATATGGCTACACCTTC. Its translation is CASSLRQGRGYGYTF.

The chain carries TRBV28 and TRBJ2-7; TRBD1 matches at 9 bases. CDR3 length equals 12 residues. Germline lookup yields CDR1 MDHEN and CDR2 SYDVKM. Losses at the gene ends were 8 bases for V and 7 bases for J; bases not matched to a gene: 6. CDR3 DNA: TGTGCCAGCGGGGACAGGGTGCGTGAGCAGTACTTC. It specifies CASGDRVREQYF.

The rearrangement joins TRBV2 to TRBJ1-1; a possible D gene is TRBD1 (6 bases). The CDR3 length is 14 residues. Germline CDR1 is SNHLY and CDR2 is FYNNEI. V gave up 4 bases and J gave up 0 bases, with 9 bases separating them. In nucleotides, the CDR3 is TGTGCCAGCAGTGGACAGGTATTGAACACTGAAGCTTTCTTT. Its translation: CASSGQVLNTEAFF. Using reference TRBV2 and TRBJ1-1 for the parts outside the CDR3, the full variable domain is EPEVTQTPSHQVTQMGQEVILRCVPISNHLYFYWYRQILGQKVEFLVSFYNNEISEKSEIFDDQFSVERPDGSNFTLKIRSTKLEDSAMYFCASSGQVLNTEAFFGQGTRLTVV.

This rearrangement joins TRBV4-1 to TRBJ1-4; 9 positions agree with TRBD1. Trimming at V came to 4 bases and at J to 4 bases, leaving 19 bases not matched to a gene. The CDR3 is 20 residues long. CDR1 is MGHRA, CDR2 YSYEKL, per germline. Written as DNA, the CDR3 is TGCGCCAGCAGCCCACAAGACAGGGGGATGTCTCGGGGTTATAATGAAAAACTGTTTTTT. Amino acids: CASSPQDRGMSRGYNEKLFF.

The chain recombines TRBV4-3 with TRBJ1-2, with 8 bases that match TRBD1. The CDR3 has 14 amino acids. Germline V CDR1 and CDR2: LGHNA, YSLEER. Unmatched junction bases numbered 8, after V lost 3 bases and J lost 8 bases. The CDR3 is CASSHLQGVRGYTF. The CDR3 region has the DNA TGCGCCAGCAGCCATTTACAGGGGGTTAGGGGCTACACCTTC.

CDR3 region: CASSSGESSYNSPLHF. CDR3 nucleotide sequence: TGTGCCAGCAGCAGTGGGGAGAGCTCCTATAATTCACCCCTCCACTTT. The chain employs TRBV9 and TRBJ1-6; no clear D. CDR1 is SGDLS and CDR2 is YYNGEE in the germline V gene. CDR3 length: 16 amino acids. With 4 bases removed from V and 0 bases from J, the gap between germline ends came to 11 bases. The whole variable domain, filled in from reference TRBV9 and TRBJ1-6, reads DSGVTQTPKHLITATGQRVTLRCSPRSGDLSVYWYQQSLDQGLQFLIQYYNGEERAKGNILERFSAQQFPDLHSELNLSSLELGDSALYFCASSSGESSYNSPLHFGNGTRLTVT.

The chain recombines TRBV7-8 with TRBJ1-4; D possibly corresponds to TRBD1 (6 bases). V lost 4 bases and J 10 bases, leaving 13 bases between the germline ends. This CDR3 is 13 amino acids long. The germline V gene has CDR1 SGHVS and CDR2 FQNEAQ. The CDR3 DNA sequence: TGTGCCAGCAGCTCCATTCACAGGGTAAAACTGTTTTTT. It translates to CASSSIHRVKLFF.

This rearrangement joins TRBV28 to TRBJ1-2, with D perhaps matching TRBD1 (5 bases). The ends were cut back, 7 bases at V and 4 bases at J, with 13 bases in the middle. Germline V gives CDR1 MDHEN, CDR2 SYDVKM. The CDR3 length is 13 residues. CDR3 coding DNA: TGTGCCAGCATTAGCTTGGGGGGCTATGGCTACACCTTC. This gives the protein CASISLGGYGYTF.

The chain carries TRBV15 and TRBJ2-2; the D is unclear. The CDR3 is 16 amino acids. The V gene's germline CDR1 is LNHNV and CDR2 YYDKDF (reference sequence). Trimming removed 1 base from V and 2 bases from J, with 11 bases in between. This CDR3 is CATSRGSHFNTGELFF. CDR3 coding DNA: TGTGCCACCAGCAGAGGGAGCCACTTTAACACCGGGGAGCTGTTTTTT.

The CDR3 sequence: CASSPDRVGTQYF. The CDR3 region has the DNA TGTGCCAGCAGTCCGGACAGGGTAGGGACCCAGTACTTC. This chain joins TRBV12-3 or TRBV12-4 and TRBJ2-5, with 8 bases aligning to TRBD1. V lost 5 bases to trimming and J lost 7 bases; unmatched junction nucleotides: 6. The CDR3 totals 13 residues.

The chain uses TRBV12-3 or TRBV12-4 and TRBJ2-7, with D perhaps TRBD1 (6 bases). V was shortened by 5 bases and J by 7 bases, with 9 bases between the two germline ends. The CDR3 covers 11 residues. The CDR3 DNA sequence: TGTGCCAGCAGTCTGGGGGCAGAGCAGTACTTC. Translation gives CASSLGAEQYF.

The CDR3 sequence is CASTQSSGNTIYF. The CDR3 region has the DNA TGTGCCAGCACACAGAGCTCTGGAAACACCATATATTTT. The chain links TRBV12-3 or TRBV12-4 to TRBJ1-3; no reliable D call. The CDR3 is made up of 13 amino acids. Trimming shortened V by 7 bases and J by 0 bases, and 7 bases separated the two germline ends.

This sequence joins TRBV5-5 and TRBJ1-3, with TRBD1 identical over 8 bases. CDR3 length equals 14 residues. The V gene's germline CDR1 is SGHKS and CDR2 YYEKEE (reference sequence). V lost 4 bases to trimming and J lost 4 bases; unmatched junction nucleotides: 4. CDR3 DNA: TGTGCCAGCAGCCGGACAGGGTTCGGAAACACCATATATTTT. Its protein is CASSRTGFGNTIYF. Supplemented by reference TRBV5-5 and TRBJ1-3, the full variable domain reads DAGVTQSPTHLIKTRGQQVTLRCSPISGHKSVSWYQQVLGQGPQFIFQYYEKEERGRGNFPDRFSARQFPNYSSELNVNALLLGDSALYLCASSRTGFGNTIYFGEGSWLTVV.